The rows below give T cell receptor beta chains drawn from one sample of a study of cytomegalovirus exposure and HLA in healthy donors. This table comes from immunoSEQ multiplex PCR, and its TCRdb copy is limited to in-frame clones, with some not included. The sample lists some 130,000 clones, approximately 71% occurring once. The material sequenced was PBMCs. The receptors stem from a man aged 25-45 years in good health and CMV-seronegative. CDR3s include the opening cysteine and the closing phenylalanine or tryptophan. The D gene is left open where the match is weak. Size values are once, few and many counts, or a class for expanded clones, and some rows have none.

abundance: NA
v_gene: TRBV25-1
j_gene: TRBJ1-1
d_gene: TRBD1
CDR3aa: CASKDRGGTMNTEAFF
CDR3nt: TGTGCCAGCAAAGACAGGGGGGGGACGATGAACACTGAAGCTTTCTTT

abundance: NA
v_gene: TRBV7-9
j_gene: TRBJ2-1
d_gene: TRBD2
CDR3aa: CASSLELAEVYNEQFF
CDR3nt: TGTGCCAGCAGCTTGGAACTAGCGGAAGTTTACAATGAGCAGTTCTTC

abundance: NA
v_gene: TRBV11-2
j_gene: TRBJ2-1
d_gene: NA
CDR3aa: CASSLSNEQFF
CDR3nt: TGTGCCAGCAGCTTATCGAATGAGCAGTTCTTC

abundance: NA
v_gene: TRBV7-3
j_gene: TRBJ2-5
d_gene: NA
CDR3aa: CASSTTGESQTQYF
CDR3nt: TGTGCCAGCAGCACCACAGGAGAATCGCAGACCCAGTACTTC

abundance: NA
v_gene: TRBV4-2
j_gene: TRBJ1-4
d_gene: TRBD1
CDR3aa: CASSQGQGGEKLFF
CDR3nt: TGTGCCAGCAGCCAAGGACAGGGAGGAGAAAAACTGTTTTTT

abundance: few
v_gene: TRBV9
j_gene: TRBJ2-5
d_gene: TRBD2
CDR3aa: CASSVGSGSSGETQYF
CDR3nt: TGTGCCAGCAGCGTAGGTAGCGGGAGTTCAGGGGAGACCCAGTACTTC

abundance: NA
v_gene: TRBV28
j_gene: TRBJ1-5
d_gene: NA
CDR3aa: CASSGLGGLNQPQHF
CDR3nt: TGTGCCAGCAGTGGGTTGGGAGGGCTCAATCAGCCCCAGCATTTT

abundance: once
v_gene: TRBV2
j_gene: TRBJ1-1
d_gene: NA
CDR3aa: CASRRGGNTEAFF
CDR3nt: TGTGCCAGCAGGCGGGGGGGCAACACTGAAGCTTTCTTT

abundance: NA
v_gene: TRBV5-1
j_gene: TRBJ2-5
d_gene: NA
CDR3aa: CASSSGLMPETQYF
CDR3nt: TGCGCCAGCAGCTCCGGACTGATGCCCGAGACCCAGTACTTC

abundance: NA
v_gene: TRBV5-1
j_gene: TRBJ1-1
d_gene: NA
CDR3aa: CASSLRTENTEAFF
CDR3nt: TGCGCCAGCAGCCTGAGGACAGAGAACACTGAAGCTTTCTTT

abundance: NA
v_gene: TRBV5-4
j_gene: TRBJ1-2
d_gene: NA
CDR3aa: CASMGAGYGYTF
CDR3nt: TGTGCCAGCATGGGGGCAGGATATGGCTACACCTTC

abundance: NA
v_gene: TRBV11-2
j_gene: TRBJ2-7
d_gene: TRBD1
CDR3aa: CASSLVGDRSYEQYF
CDR3nt: TGTGCCAGCAGCTTAGTCGGGGACAGGTCCTACGAGCAGTACTTC

abundance: NA
v_gene: TRBV5-4
j_gene: TRBJ1-2
d_gene: TRBD1
CDR3aa: CASSSGGTGFGYGYTF
CDR3nt: TGTGCCAGCAGCTCTGGGGGGACAGGGTTCGGCTATGGCTACACCTTC

abundance: NA
v_gene: TRBV2
j_gene: TRBJ2-5
d_gene: TRBD2
CDR3aa: CASSVPSGETQYF
CDR3nt: TGTGCCAGCAGTGTTCCTAGCGGAGAGACCCAGTACTTC

abundance: NA
v_gene: TRBV15
j_gene: TRBJ2-7
d_gene: TRBD2
CDR3aa: CATSRTLAGAYEQYF
CDR3nt: TGTGCCACCAGCAGAACACTAGCGGGAGCCTACGAGCAGTACTTC

abundance: NA
v_gene: TRBV7-9
j_gene: TRBJ2-2
d_gene: TRBD1
CDR3aa: CASSSGQAGELFF
CDR3nt: TGTGCCAGCAGCTCCGGACAGGCCGGGGAGCTGTTTTTT

abundance: NA
v_gene: TRBV6-5
j_gene: TRBJ2-5
d_gene: NA
CDR3aa: CASSYAFEGAETQYF
CDR3nt: TGTGCCAGCAGTTACGCCTTCGAGGGCGCGGAGACCCAGTACTTC

abundance: NA
v_gene: TRBV18
j_gene: TRBJ1-5
d_gene: NA
CDR3aa: CASSETVNQPQHF
CDR3nt: TGTGCCAGCTCAGAGACAGTAAATCAGCCCCAGCATTTT

abundance: once
v_gene: TRBV7-3
j_gene: TRBJ2-7
d_gene: TRBD2
CDR3aa: CASSPGTSGSNEQYF
CDR3nt: TGTGCCAGCAGCCCCGGGACTAGCGGGAGCAACGAGCAGTACTTC

abundance: NA
v_gene: TRBV25-1
j_gene: TRBJ2-5
d_gene: TRBD2
CDR3aa: CASSDGAGAWETQYF
CDR3nt: TGTGCCAGCAGTGATGGAGCGGGAGCCTGGGAGACCCAGTACTTC

abundance: NA
v_gene: TRBV29-1
j_gene: TRBJ2-7
d_gene: NA
CDR3aa: CSVVRGNIYQQYF
CDR3nt: TGCAGCGTTGTACGGGGGAATATCTACCAGCAGTACTTC

abundance: few
v_gene: TRBV5-1
j_gene: TRBJ2-5
d_gene: NA
CDR3aa: CASSSRDSYQETQYF
CDR3nt: TGCGCCAGCAGCTCGAGAGACAGTTACCAAGAGACCCAGTACTTC

abundance: few
v_gene: TRBV29-1
j_gene: TRBJ1-5
d_gene: TRBD1
CDR3aa: CSVAAGGAGGQPQHF
CDR3nt: TGCAGCGTCGCCGCAGGGGGGGCGGGGGGTCAGCCCCAGCATTTT

abundance: NA
v_gene: TRBV9
j_gene: TRBJ2-3
d_gene: NA
CDR3aa: CASSVDGSTDTQYF
CDR3nt: TGTGCCAGCAGCGTAGACGGGAGCACAGATACGCAGTATTTT

abundance: few
v_gene: TRBV2
j_gene: TRBJ1-3
d_gene: TRBD1
CDR3aa: CAQGNRGGNTIYF
CDR3nt: TGTGCCCAAGGGAACAGGGGAGGAAACACCATATATTTT

abundance: NA
v_gene: TRBV7-9
j_gene: TRBJ2-7
d_gene: TRBD2
CDR3aa: CASSPRLAGDSYEQYF
CDR3nt: TGTGCCAGCAGCCCAAGACTAGCGGGAGACTCCTACGAGCAGTACTTC

abundance: NA
v_gene: TRBV7-9
j_gene: TRBJ2-3
d_gene: TRBD1
CDR3aa: CAQDRGDTDTQYF
CDR3nt: TGTGCCCAGGACAGGGGCGACACAGATACGCAGTATTTT

abundance: NA
v_gene: TRBV5-1
j_gene: TRBJ2-5
d_gene: NA
CDR3aa: CASRLTTTETQYF
CDR3nt: TGCGCCAGCAGGCTGACTACGACTGAGACCCAGTACTTC

abundance: once
v_gene: TRBV5-1
j_gene: TRBJ2-7
d_gene: NA
CDR3aa: CASSLAGSPYEQYF
CDR3nt: TGCGCCAGCAGCTTGGCGGGGTCCCCCTACGAGCAGTACTTC

abundance: NA
v_gene: TRBV4-1
j_gene: TRBJ2-1
d_gene: TRBD2
CDR3aa: CASSQGWAGGPINEQFF
CDR3nt: TGCGCCAGCAGCCAAGGGTGGGCGGGAGGGCCGATAAATGAGCAGTTCTTC

abundance: NA
v_gene: TRBV2
j_gene: TRBJ2-6
d_gene: TRBD1
CDR3aa: CASGPGQMYSGANVLTF
CDR3nt: TGTGCCAGCGGGCCGGGACAGATGTACTCTGGGGCCAACGTCCTGACTTTC

abundance: NA
v_gene: TRBV7-9
j_gene: TRBJ2-7
d_gene: NA
CDR3aa: CASSLIQDEQYF
CDR3nt: TGTGCCAGCAGTCTAATACAGGACGAGCAGTACTTC

abundance: NA
v_gene: TRBV25-1
j_gene: TRBJ1-1
d_gene: NA
CDR3aa: CASSRQGSTEAFF
CDR3nt: TGTGCCAGCAGTAGGCAGGGGTCCACTGAAGCTTTCTTT

abundance: NA
v_gene: TRBV19
j_gene: TRBJ2-3
d_gene: NA
CDR3aa: CASSMLRDADTQYF
CDR3nt: TGTGCCAGTAGTATGTTGCGGGACGCAGATACGCAGTATTTT

abundance: few
v_gene: TRBV5-1
j_gene: TRBJ1-5
d_gene: TRBD1
CDR3aa: CASSEGQGSSNQPQHF
CDR3nt: TGCGCCAGCAGCGAAGGACAGGGGTCAAGCAATCAGCCCCAGCATTTT

abundance: NA
v_gene: TRBV4-1
j_gene: TRBJ1-2
d_gene: TRBD1
CDR3aa: CASSQWDRGNYGYTF
CDR3nt: TGCGCCAGCAGCCAGTGGGACAGGGGAAACTATGGCTACACCTTC

abundance: NA
v_gene: TRBV18
j_gene: TRBJ1-1
d_gene: NA
CDR3aa: CASSSSQGWMNTEAFF
CDR3nt: TGTGCCAGCTCATCTTCCCAGGGGTGGATGAACACTGAAGCTTTCTTT

abundance: few
v_gene: TRBV7-9
j_gene: TRBJ2-2
d_gene: TRBD2
CDR3aa: CASSQSYLAGGRVTGELFF
CDR3nt: TGTGCCAGCAGCCAAAGCTACCTAGCGGGAGGTAGGGTCACCGGGGAGCTGTTTTTT

abundance: NA
v_gene: TRBV19
j_gene: TRBJ2-3
d_gene: NA
CDR3aa: CASKVATTDTQYF
CDR3nt: TGTGCCAGTAAAGTGGCCACCACAGATACGCAGTATTTT

abundance: NA
v_gene: TRBV2
j_gene: TRBJ2-1
d_gene: NA
CDR3aa: CASSEVWGLPEQFF
CDR3nt: TGTGCCAGCAGTGAAGTATGGGGCCTCCCGGAGCAGTTCTTC

abundance: once
v_gene: TRBV19
j_gene: TRBJ1-3
d_gene: NA
CDR3aa: CASSGGFSGNTIYF
CDR3nt: TGTGCCAGTAGCGGCGGCTTCTCTGGAAACACCATATATTTT

abundance: NA
v_gene: TRBV15
j_gene: TRBJ1-2
d_gene: TRBD1
CDR3aa: CATSRLTGTAIYGYTF
CDR3nt: TGTGCCACCAGCAGGTTAACCGGGACAGCAATCTATGGCTACACCTTC

abundance: NA
v_gene: TRBV18
j_gene: TRBJ2-2
d_gene: TRBD2
CDR3aa: CASSPGLAGFRSGELFF
CDR3nt: TGTGCCAGCTCACCCGGACTAGCGGGATTTAGATCCGGGGAGCTGTTTTTT

abundance: NA
v_gene: TRBV5-1
j_gene: TRBJ2-2
d_gene: TRBD2
CDR3aa: CASSLGLAENTGELFF
CDR3nt: TGCGCCAGCAGCTTGGGACTAGCGGAGAACACCGGGGAGCTGTTTTTT

abundance: NA
v_gene: TRBV9
j_gene: TRBJ2-7
d_gene: TRBD2
CDR3aa: CASSVGATSGSLLSYEQYF
CDR3nt: TGTGCCAGCAGCGTAGGGGCGACTAGCGGAAGCCTACTTTCCTACGAGCAGTACTTC

abundance: NA
v_gene: TRBV9
j_gene: TRBJ2-3
d_gene: NA
CDR3aa: CASSGGGGLTDTQYF
CDR3nt: TGTGCCAGCAGCGGTGGGGGGGGCCTGACAGATACGCAGTATTTT

abundance: NA
v_gene: TRBV6-6
j_gene: TRBJ1-5
d_gene: NA
CDR3aa: CASSPALGEGNQPQHF
CDR3nt: TGTGCCAGCAGCCCGGCACTAGGGGAGGGCAATCAGCCCCAGCATTTT

abundance: NA
v_gene: TRBV5-4
j_gene: TRBJ2-5
d_gene: TRBD2
CDR3aa: CASSADPGGFQETQYF
CDR3nt: TGTGCCAGCAGCGCGGATCCGGGAGGCTTCCAAGAGACCCAGTACTTC